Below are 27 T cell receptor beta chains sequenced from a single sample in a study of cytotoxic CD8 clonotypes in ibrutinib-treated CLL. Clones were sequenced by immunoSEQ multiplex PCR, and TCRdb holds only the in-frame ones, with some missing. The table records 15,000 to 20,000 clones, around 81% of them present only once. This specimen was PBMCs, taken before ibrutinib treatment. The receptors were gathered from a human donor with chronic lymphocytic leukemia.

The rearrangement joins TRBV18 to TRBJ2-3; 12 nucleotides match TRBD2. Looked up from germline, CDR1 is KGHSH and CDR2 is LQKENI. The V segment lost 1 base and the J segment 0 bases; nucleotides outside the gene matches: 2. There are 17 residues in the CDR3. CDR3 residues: CASSPRGLAGSTDTQYF. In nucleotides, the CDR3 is TGTGCCAGCTCACCACGCGGACTAGCGGGAAGCACAGATACGCAGTATTTT.

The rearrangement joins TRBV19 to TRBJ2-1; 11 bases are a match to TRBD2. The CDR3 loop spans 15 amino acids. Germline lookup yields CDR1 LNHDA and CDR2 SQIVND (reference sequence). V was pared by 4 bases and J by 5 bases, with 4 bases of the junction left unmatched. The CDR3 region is CASSTLAGGNNEQFF. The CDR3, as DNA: TGTGCCAGTAGTACCTTAGCGGGGGGGAACAATGAGCAGTTCTTC.

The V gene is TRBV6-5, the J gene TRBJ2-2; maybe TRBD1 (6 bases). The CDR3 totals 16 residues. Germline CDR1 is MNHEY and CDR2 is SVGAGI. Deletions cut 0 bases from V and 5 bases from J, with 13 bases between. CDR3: CASSYSKNRETGELFF. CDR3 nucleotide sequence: TGTGCCAGCAGTTACTCGAAAAACAGGGAGACCGGGGAGCTGTTTTTT.

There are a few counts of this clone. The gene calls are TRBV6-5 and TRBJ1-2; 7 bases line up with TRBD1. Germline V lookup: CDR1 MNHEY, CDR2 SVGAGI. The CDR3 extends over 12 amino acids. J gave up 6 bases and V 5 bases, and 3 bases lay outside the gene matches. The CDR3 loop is CASSPTGNGYTF. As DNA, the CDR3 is TGTGCCAGCAGTCCGACAGGGAATGGCTACACCTTC.

CDR3 nucleotide sequence: TGTGCCAGCAGCCCAAAGATGAACACTGAAGCTTTCTTT. It yields the protein CASSPKMNTEAFF. The rearrangement links TRBV7-2 to TRBJ1-1, with no clear D. The CDR3 extends over 13 amino acids. CDR1 and CDR2 (germline): SGHTA, FQGNSA. Deletions cut 5 bases from V and 0 bases from J, with 7 bases between.

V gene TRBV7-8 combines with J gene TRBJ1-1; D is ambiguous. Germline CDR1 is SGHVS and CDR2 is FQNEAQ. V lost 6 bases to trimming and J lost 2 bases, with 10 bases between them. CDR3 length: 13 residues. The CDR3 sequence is CASSRGRNTEAFF. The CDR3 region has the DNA TGTGCCAGCAGTCGAGGTCGTAACACTGAAGCTTTCTTT.

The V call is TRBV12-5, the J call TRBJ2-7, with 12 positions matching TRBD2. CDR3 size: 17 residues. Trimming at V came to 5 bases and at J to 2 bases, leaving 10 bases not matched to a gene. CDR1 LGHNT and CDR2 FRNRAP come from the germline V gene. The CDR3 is CASGQTLLAGGTYEQYF. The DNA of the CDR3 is TGTGCTAGTGGTCAAACCTTACTAGCGGGAGGCACCTACGAGCAGTACTTC.

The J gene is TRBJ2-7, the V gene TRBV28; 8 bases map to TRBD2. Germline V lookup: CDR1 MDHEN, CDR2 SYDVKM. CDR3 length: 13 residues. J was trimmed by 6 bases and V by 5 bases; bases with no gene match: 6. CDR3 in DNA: TGTGCCAGCAGTACGACTAGCGTCTCCGAGCAGTACTTC. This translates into CASSTTSVSEQYF.

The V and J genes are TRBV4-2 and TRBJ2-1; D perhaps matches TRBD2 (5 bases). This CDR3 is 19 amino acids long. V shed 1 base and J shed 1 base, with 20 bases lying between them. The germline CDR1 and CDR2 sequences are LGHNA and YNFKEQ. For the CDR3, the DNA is TGTGCCAGCAGCCAAGTATCCAGAAGCGGCCTAATTTCCTACAATGAGCAGTTCTTC. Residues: CASSQVSRSGLISYNEQFF.

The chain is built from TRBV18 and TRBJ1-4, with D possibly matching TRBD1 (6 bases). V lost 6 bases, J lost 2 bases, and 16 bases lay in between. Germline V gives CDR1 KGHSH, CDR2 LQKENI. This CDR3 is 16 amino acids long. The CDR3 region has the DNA TGTGCCAGCTCTCATTCCGAAACAGGGACTAATGAAAAACTGTTTTTT. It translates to CASSHSETGTNEKLFF.

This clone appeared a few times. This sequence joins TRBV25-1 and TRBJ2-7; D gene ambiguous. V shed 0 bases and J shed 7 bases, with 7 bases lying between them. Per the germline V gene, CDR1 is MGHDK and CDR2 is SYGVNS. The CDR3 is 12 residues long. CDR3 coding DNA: TGTGCCAGCAGTGAATATCCCCAGGAGCAGTACTTC. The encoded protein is CASSEYPQEQYF.

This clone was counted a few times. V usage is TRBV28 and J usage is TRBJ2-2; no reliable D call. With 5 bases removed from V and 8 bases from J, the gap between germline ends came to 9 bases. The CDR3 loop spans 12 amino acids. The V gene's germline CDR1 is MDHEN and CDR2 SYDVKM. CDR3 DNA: TGTGCCAGCAGTCAATCTTGGGGGGAGCTGTTTTTT. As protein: CASSQSWGELFF.

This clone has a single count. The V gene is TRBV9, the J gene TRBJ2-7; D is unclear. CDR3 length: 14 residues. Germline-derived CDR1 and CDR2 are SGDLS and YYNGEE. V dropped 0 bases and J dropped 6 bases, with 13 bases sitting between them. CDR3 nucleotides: TGTGCCAGCAGCGTAGAGGCAGGCCCCTCCGAGCAGTACTTC. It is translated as CASSVEAGPSEQYF.

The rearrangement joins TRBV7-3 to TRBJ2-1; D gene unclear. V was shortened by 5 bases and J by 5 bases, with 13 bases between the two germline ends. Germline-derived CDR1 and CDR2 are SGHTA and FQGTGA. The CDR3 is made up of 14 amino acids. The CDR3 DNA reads TGTGCCAGCAGCCCGCGCAGTTCCGACAATGAGCAGTTCTTC. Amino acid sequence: CASSPRSSDNEQFF. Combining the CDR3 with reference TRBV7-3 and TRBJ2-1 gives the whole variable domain GAGVSQTPSNKVTEKGKYVELRCDPISGHTALYWYRQSLGQGPEFLIYFQGTGAADDSGLPNDRFFAVRPEGSVSTLKIQRTERGDSAVYLCASSPRSSDNEQFFGPGTRLTVL.

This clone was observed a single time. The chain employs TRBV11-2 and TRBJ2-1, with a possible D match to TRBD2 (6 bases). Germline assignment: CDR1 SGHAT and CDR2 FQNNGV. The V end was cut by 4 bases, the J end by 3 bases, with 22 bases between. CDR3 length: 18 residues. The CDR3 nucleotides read TGTGCCAGCAGCTCGCTCTCTAGGGGTCCGGAGGGCTACAATGAGCAGTTCTTC. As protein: CASSSLSRGPEGYNEQFF.

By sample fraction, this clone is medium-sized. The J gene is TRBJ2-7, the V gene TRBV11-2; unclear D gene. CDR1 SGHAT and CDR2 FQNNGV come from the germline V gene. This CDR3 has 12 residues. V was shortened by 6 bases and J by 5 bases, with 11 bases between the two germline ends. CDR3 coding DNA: TGTGCCAGCAGTTCGTTCACCCACGAGCAGTACTTC. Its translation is CASSSFTHEQYF.

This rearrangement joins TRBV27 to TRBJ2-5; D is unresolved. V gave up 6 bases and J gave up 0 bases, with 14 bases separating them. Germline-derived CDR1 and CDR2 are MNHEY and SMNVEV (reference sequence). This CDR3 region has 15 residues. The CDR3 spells CASSLSRQYQETQYF. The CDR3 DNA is TGTGCCAGCAGCCTTAGCCGGCAATACCAAGAGACCCAGTACTTC.

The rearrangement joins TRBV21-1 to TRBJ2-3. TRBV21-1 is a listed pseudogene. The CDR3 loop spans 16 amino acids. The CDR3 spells CASSIPGTKERRTQYF. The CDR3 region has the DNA TGTGCCAGCAGCATACCCGGGACGAAGGAAAGGAGAACGCAGTATTTT.

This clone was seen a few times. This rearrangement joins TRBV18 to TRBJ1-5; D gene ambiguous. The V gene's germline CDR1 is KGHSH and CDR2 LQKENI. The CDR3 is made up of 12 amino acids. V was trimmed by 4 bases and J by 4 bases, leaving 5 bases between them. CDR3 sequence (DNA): TGTGCCAGCTCACATCCTAATCAGCCCCAGCATTTT. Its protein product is CASSHPNQPQHF.

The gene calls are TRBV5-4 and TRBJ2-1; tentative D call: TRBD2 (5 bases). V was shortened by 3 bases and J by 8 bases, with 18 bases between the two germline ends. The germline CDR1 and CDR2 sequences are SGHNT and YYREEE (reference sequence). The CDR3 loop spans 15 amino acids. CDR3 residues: CASSSGVAPVDEQFF. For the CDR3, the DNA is TGTGCCAGCAGCTCCGGGGTAGCGCCCGTCGATGAGCAGTTCTTC.

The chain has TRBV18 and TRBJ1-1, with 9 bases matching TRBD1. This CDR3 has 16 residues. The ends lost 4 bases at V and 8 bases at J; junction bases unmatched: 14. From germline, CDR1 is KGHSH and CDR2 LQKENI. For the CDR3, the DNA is TGTGCCAGCTCACAAGGACAGGGGAGGGGTTCTGGCGAAGCTTTCTTT. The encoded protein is CASSQGQGRGSGEAFF.

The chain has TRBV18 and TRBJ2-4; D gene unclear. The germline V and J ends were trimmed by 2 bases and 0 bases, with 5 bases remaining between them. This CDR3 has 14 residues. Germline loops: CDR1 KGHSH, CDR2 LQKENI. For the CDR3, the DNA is TGTGCCAGCTCACCAGAACTAGCCAAAAACATTCAGTACTTC. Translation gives CASSPELAKNIQYF.

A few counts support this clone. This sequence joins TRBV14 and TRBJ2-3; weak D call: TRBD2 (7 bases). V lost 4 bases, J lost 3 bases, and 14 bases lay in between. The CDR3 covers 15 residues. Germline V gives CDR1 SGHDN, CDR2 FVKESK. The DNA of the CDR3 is TGTGCCAGCAGCCCCTTGGGGGGGCATACAGATACGCAGTATTTT. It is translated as CASSPLGGHTDTQYF.

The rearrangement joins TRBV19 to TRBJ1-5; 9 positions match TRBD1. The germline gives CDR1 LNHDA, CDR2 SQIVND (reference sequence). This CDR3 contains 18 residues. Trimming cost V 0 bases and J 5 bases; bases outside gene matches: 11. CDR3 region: CASSIDLQGQGVYQPQHF. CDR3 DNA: TGTGCCAGTAGTATAGATCTACAGGGACAGGGTGTATATCAGCCCCAGCATTTT.

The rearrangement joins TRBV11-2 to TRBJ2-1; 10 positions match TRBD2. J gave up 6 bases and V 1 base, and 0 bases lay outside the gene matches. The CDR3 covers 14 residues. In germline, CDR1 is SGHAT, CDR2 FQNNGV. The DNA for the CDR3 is TGTGCCAGCAGCTTAGGGACTAGCGGCAATGAGCAGTTCTTC. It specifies CASSLGTSGNEQFF.

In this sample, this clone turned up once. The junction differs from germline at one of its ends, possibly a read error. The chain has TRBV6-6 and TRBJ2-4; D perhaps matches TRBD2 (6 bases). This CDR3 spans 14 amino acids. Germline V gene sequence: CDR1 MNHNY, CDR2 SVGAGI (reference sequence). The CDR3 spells CASSYSRDENIQYF. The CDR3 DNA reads TGTGCCAGCAGCTACTCGCGGGACGAAAACATTCAGTACTTC.

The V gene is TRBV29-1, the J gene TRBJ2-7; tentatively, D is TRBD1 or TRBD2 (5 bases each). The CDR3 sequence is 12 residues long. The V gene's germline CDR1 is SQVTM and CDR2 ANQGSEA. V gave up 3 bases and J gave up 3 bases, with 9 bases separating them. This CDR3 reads CSVDDSGYEQYF. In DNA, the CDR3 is TGCAGCGTTGACGACAGCGGCTACGAGCAGTACTTC.